The clone carrying this TCR beta chain has only one observation. Antigen specificity is unknown. The data stem from a study of radiotherapy plus CTLA-4 blockade in lung cancer. Chemo-refractory metastatic non-small-cell lung cancer patients underwent focal radiation alongside CTLA-4 blockade with ipilimumab. Germline V lookup: CDR1 KGHSH, CDR2 LQKENI. The CDR3 runs 16 residues. Trimming took off 3 bases at V and 2 bases at J, with 14 bases between the two ends. Produced via immunoSEQ multiplex PCR; TCRdb's table is partial and in-frame only. The data contain 110,000 or so clones, 75% to 80% of them singletons. Study observations and caveats: Reports identified early blood T cell clone dynamics, with interferon-beta, as the best response predictor.

The chain links TRBV18 to TRBJ1-3, with a possible D match to TRBD1 (6 bases). The receptor comes from a human donor with non-small cell lung cancer who had a partial response to radiotherapy plus ipilimumab. The sequenced sample was peripheral blood, obtained from a patient treated with radiotherapy plus ipilimumab. The CDR3 loop is CASSPGQSATGNTIYF. The CDR3, as DNA: TGTGCCAGCTCACCTGGACAGTCGGCTACTGGAAACACCATATATTTT.